The source of this T cell receptor beta chain is a study of blood T cell dynamics during melanoma immunotherapy. Time point specified: week 3, after first cycle of checkpoint inhibitor. Sequencing used immunoSEQ multiplex PCR; TCRdb keeps in-frame clones, though not all of them. The profile covers about 6,000 clones, with roughly 77% appearing a single time and 25% to 40% taken by the ten largest. Unmatched junction bases numbered 6, after V lost 1 base and J lost 6 bases. Germline values: CDR1 LNHDA, CDR2 SQIVND (reference sequence). The CDR3 has 15 residues. The specimen comprised blood, sampled from a patient treated with checkpoint blockade. This sequence was found in a human donor with melanoma. V is TRBV19 and J is TRBJ1-1, with 9 bases aligning to TRBD1. CDR3 in amino acids: CASSIGGTGPAEAFF. In DNA form, the CDR3 reads TGTGCCAGTAGTATAGGAGGGACAGGGCCCGCTGAAGCTTTCTTT.